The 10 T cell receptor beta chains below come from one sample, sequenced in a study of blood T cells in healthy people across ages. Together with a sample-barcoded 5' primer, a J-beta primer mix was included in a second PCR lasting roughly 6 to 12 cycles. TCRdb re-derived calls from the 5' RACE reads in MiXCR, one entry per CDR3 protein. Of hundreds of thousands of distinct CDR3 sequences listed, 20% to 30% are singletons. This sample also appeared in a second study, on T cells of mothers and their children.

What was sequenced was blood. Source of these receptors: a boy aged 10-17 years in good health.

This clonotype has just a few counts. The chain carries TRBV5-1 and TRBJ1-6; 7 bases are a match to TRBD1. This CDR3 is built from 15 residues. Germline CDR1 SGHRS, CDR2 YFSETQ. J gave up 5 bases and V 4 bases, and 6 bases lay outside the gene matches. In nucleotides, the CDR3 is TGCGCCAGCAGCCTGACAGGGATGGATAATTCACCCCTCCACTTT. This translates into CASSLTGMDNSPLHF.

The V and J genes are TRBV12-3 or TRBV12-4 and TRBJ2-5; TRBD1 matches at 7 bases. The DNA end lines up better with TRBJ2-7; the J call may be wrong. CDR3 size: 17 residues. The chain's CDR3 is CASKQIKGGVNIDEQYF. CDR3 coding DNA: TGTGCCAGCAAACAGATAAAAGGGGGCGTGAATATCGACGAGCAGTACTTC.

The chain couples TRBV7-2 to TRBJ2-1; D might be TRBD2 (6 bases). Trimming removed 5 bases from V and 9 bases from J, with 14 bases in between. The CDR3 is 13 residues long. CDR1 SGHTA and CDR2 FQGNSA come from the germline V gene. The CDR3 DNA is TGTGCCAGCAGCGGCCGGACTATTCGTGAGCAGTTCTTC. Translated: CASSGRTIREQFF. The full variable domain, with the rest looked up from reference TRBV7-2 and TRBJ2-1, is GAGVSQSPSNKVTEKGKDVELRCDPISGHTALYWYRQSLGQGLEFLIYFQGNSAPDKSGLPSDRFSAERTGGSVSTLTIQRTQQEDSAVYLCASSGRTIREQFFGPGTRLTVL.

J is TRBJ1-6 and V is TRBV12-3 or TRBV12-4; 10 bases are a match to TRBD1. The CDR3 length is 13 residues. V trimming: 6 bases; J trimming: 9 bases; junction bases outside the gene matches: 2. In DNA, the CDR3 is TGTGCCAGCAGGAGGACAGGGGGTTCACCCCTCCACTTT. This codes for CASRRTGGSPLHF.

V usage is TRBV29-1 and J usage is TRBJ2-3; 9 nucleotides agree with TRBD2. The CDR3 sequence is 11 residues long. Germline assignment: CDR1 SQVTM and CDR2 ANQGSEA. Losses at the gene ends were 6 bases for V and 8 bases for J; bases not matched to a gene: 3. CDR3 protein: CSVNSGGTQYF. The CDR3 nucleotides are TGCAGCGTCAATAGCGGGGGTACGCAGTATTTT.

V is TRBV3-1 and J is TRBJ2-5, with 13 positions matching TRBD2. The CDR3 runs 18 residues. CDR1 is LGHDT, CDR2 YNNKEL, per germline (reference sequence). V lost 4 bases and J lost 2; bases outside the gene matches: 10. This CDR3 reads CASSPRLAGGDLQETQYF. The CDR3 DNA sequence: TGTGCCAGCAGCCCCCGACTAGCGGGGGGCGATCTTCAAGAGACCCAGTACTTC.

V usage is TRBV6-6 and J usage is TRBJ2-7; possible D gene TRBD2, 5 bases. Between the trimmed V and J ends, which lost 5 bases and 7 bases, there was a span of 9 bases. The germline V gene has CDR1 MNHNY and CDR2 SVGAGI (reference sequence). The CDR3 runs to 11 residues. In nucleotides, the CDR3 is TGTGCCAGCAGTACATCGGGGGAGCAGTACTTC. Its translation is CASSTSGEQYF.

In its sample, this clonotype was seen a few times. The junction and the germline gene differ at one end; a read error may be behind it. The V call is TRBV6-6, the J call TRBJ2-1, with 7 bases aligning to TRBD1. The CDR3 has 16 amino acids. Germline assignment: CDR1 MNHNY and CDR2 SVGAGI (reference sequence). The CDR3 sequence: CASRYSRGSSYNEQFF. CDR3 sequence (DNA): TGTGCCAGCAGATACTCCAGGGGGAGCTCCTACAATGAGCAGTTCTTC.

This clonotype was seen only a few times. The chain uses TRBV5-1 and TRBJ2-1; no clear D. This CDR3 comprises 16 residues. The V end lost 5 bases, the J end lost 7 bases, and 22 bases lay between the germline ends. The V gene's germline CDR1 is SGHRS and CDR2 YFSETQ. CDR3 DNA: TGCGCCAGCAGTTTTTCGGGCCTACTCGTCCATAATGAGCAGTTCTTC. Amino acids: CASSFSGLLVHNEQFF.

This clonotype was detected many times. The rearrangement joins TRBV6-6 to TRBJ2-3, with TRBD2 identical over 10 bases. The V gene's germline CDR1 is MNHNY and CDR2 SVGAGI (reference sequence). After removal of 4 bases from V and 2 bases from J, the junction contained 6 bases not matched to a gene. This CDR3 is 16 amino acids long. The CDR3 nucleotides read TGTGCCAGCAGTTCGAAGCGGGGGGGACACACAGATACGCAGTATTTT. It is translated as CASSSKRGGHTDTQYF.